What follows is one T cell receptor beta chain and its context. The antigen is not known. The sample belongs to a study of T-cell memory formation after mild COVID-19. Broader study findings: Mostly located in CM and EM were contracting CD4+ clones, with contracting CD8+ clones located in EMRA.

With constant-segment primers, 5'RACE yielded cDNA libraries of TCR alpha and TCR beta that carried sample barcodes and UMIs. MiXCR was run by TCRdb on the 5' RACE reads, yielding one entry per CDR3 protein. Of tens of thousands of distinct CDR3 sequences listed, over 15% are singletons. V was pared by 1 base and J by 3 bases, with 10 bases between. Germline CDR1 reads SEHNR; CDR2 reads FQNEAQ (reference sequence). There are 14 residues in the CDR3. J is TRBJ2-7 and V is TRBV7-9; D not certain. This TCR was recovered from an adult woman who had mild COVID-19 (a few samples of this study predate the infection). Cell type and time point are not known. Sequenced material: PBMCs or a T cell subset sorted from them (not recorded which). CDR3 nucleotides: TGTGCCAGCAGCTTAGGGCGTCTGGGCTACGAGCAGTACTTC. Translation: CASSLGRLGYEQYF.